Described below is a single T cell receptor beta chain sequence and its context. Its target is not known. These data are taken from a study of T cell responses to AZD1222 COVID-19 vaccine. Study-wide background: Second-dose schedules of about 4 or about 12 weeks were combined.

Germline CDR1 and CDR2: KGHDR and SFDVKD. V gave up 5 bases and J gave up 8 bases, with 6 bases separating them. This CDR3 is 11 amino acids long. Using immunoSEQ multiplex PCR, the repertoire was profiled, and TCRdb retains in-frame clones only, with some absent. The sample yields some 200,000 clones, 75% to 90% seen once. Regarding the study as a whole: Unmutated variant regions are reportedly targeted by nearly half of spike-specific TCRs. Donors in the cohort were predominantly white British and more often female, and clonal diversity was possibly underestimated.

The chain joins TRBV24-1 to TRBJ2-1; no clear D. The TCR comes from an adult in good health. The sequencing here drew on peripheral blood, taken on day 0 of AZD1222 vaccination. For the CDR3, the DNA is TGTGCCACCAGTGTAGAGCATGAGCAGTTCTTC. Its translation: CATSVEHEQFF.